This TCR beta chain was recorded in a study of regulatory T cells in long-lasting Graves disease. Trimming cost V 5 bases and J 8 bases, with 10 bases left between them. CDR1 and CDR2 (germline): MNHEY, SVGEGT. The CDR3 is 13 amino acids. Regarding the study as a whole: Persistent disease preferred TRBV28, TRBJ1-2 and TRBJ2-5.

Arm-PCR of CDR3 regions and iRepertoire HTBI primers were used to build TCR beta libraries. TCRdb used MiXCR to reprocess the multiplex PCR reads, holding one entry per CDR3 protein. The profile covers fewer than 600,000 distinct CDR3 sequences, with 20% to 25% appearing a single time and about 12% taken by the ten largest. Described time point: persistent/refractory GD, antithyroid drugs over 5 years with positive TRAb. The TCR library was made from RNA that had been extracted from PBMCs in TRIzol. Of note for this clonotype: Antigen unknown.

The rearrangement joins TRBV6-2 or TRBV6-3 to TRBJ1-6; D is perhaps TRBD1 (6 bases). This sample comprised peripheral blood mononuclear cells (PBMCs), obtained when the disease was refractory, from a patient treated with antithyroid drugs. This TCR was sampled from a female donor with Graves disease. Written as DNA, the CDR3 is TGTGCCAGCAGTACCGGGGGCTATTCACCCCTCCACTTT. Protein product: CASSTGGYSPLHF.